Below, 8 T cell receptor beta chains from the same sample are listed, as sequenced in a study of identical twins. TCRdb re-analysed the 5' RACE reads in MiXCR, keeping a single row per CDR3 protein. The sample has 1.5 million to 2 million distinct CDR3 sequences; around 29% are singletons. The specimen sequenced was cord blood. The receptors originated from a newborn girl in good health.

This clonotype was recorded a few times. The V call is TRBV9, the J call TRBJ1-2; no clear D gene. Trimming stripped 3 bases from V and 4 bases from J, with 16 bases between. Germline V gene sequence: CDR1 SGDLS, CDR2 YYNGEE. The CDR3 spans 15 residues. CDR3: CASSAQVTTAYGYTF. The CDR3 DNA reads TGTGCCAGCAGCGCCCAGGTCACAACCGCCTATGGCTACACCTTC.

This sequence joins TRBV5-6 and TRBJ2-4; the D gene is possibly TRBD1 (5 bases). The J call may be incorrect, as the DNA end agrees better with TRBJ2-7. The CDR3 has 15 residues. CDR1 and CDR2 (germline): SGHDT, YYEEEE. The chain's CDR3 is CASSFDSVKVSEQYF. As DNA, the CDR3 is TGTGCCAGCAGCTTTGACAGTGTGAAGGTTTCCGAGCAGTACTTC.

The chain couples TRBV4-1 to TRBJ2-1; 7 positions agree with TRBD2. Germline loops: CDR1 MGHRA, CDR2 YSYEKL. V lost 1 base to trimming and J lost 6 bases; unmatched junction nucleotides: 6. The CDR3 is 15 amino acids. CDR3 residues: CASSQGRAGTNEQFF. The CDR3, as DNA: TGCGCCAGCAGCCAAGGACGAGCGGGGACCAATGAGCAGTTCTTC.

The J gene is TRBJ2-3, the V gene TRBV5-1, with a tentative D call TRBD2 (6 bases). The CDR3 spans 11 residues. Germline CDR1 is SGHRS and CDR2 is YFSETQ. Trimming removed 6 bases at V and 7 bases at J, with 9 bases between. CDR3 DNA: TGCGCCAGCAAACGGGAGTATACGCAGTATTTT. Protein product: CASKREYTQYF. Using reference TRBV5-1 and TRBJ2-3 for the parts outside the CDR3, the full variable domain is KAGVTQTPRYLIKTRGQQVTLSCSPISGHRSVSWYQQTPGQGLQFLFEYFSETQRNKGNFPGRFSGRQFSNSRSEMNVSTLELGDSALYLCASKREYTQYFGPGTRLTVL.

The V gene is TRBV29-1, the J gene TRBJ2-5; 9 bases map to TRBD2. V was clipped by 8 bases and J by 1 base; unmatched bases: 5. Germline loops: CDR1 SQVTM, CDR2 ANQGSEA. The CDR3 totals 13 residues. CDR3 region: CSSSGRSQETQYF. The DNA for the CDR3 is TGCAGCTCAAGCGGGAGGAGCCAAGAGACCCAGTACTTC.

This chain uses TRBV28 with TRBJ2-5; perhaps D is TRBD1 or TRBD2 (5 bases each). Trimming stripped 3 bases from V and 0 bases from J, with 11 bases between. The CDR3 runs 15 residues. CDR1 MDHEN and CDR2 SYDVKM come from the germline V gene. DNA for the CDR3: TGTGCCAGCAGTTTCCCAGGGAGTAACCAAGAGACCCAGTACTTC. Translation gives CASSFPGSNQETQYF.

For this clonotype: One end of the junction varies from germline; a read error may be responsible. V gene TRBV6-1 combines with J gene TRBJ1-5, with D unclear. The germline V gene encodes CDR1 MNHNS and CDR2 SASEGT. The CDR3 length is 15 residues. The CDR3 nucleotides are TGTGCCAGCAGTGCCTTGGGCATCAGCAATCACCCCCAGCATTTT. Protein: CASSALGISNHPQHF.

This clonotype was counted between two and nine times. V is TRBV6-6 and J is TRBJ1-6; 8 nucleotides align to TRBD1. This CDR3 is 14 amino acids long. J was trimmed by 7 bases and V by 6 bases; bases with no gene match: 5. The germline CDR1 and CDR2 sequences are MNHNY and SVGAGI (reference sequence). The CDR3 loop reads CASRQTGENSPLHF. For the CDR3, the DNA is TGTGCCAGCAGACAGACAGGGGAGAATTCACCCCTCCACTTT.